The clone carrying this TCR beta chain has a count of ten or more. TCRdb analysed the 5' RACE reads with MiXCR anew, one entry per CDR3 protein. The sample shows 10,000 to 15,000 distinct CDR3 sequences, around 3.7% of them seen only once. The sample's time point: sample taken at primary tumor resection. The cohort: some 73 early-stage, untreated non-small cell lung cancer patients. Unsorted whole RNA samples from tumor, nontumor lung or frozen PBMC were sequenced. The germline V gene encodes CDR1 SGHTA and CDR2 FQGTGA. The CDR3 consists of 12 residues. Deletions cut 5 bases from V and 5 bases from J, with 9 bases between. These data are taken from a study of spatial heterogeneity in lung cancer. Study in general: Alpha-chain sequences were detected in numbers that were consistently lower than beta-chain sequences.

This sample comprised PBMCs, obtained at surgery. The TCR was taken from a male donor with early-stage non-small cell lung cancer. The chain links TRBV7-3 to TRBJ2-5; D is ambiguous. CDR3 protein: CASSPNGETQYF. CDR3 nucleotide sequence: TGTGCCAGCAGCCCAAACGGGGAGACCCAGTACTTC.